The present T cell receptor beta chain was sequenced within a study of cytomegalovirus exposure and HLA in healthy donors listed by TCRdb under 2017. A note on the overall study: An earlier analysis of fewer than 750 of the donors reported about 260 Gb of sequence data and around 110 million unique TCR beta sequences obtained from about 180 million T cells. Among some 410 genotyped donors of the cohort, an average of around 240,000 unique TCR beta nucleotide sequences were sequenced per donor, roughly 18% of them non-productive. All discovery cohort repertoires had been generated on a single sequencing platform. Donor age, sex, ethnicity and CMV serostatus were compiled together with the repertoire data. Because of strong linkage in the cohort, roughly 5 DR-DQ haplotypes were treated as single units for association and clustering. The T cell repertoires of some 670 subjects were profiled by immunosequencing and related to cytomegalovirus serostatus. Genome-wide SNP genotypes for about three fifths of the roughly 670 donors were used in a later genetic analysis, which treated that subset as a discovery cohort. Roughly 300 gigabases of sequencing data and around 90 million unique TCR sequences made up an early release that covered under 750 HLA-typed donors. Typing coverage varied by locus: roughly 620-640 donors for A, B, C, DRB1 and DQB1; approximately 500 for DQA1; some 610 for DPA1; roughly 470 for DPB1. Along with the approximately 650-subject first cohort, a separate validation cohort of around 120 different subjects was used. Of the 300 to 450 genotyped donors, approximately 83% fell in the genetic ancestry cluster associated with self-reported Caucasian donors. The study was designed to test whether signatures of past pathogen exposure could be identified by cataloging public T cell receptors. Rather than using new phenotypic data, the later analysis identified candidate immune exposures from TCR beta sequences and from how often those sequences occurred across donors. An earlier analysis of 587 of the donors applied high-throughput TCR beta sequencing to assess whether each TCR beta V gene segment acted as functional or pseudogenic. Class I and class II HLA loci were covered by the typing at four-digit resolution. High-throughput TCR immunosequencing, statistical association of individual TCRs with disease status, and machine learning were combined to predict cytomegalovirus infection status. A later analysis re-analyzed previously published TCR beta repertoires from roughly 630 donors and added high-resolution HLA genotyping to study TCR occurrence patterns.

The germline V gene encodes CDR1 MDHEN and CDR2 SYDVKM. Trimming at the junction amounts to 6 bases on V and 3 bases on J, and the germline ends lie 16 bases apart. Measured from the cysteine to the phenylalanine, the CDR3 is 15 residues long. Just CDR3 DNA is preserved here, 45 bases in frame from base 1. Comment on this clone: Its antigen is not yet known. No base-level quality is on record; no much larger clone is a single base apart.

The cohort was made up of about 670 healthy bone marrow donors. At the time of sampling, all cohort members were nominally healthy, though unrecorded immune exposures were likely present. The donor tested CMV seronegative, placing the donor among the roughly 400 seronegative members of the cohort. Each donor provided a peripheral blood sample, and peripheral blood mononuclear cells were used for TCR beta sequencing. Genomic DNA was extracted from the blood cell samples with the Qiagen DNeasy Blood Extraction Kit. The library came from the immunoSEQ multiplex PCR assay. For the multiplex PCR, a mixture combining 60 forward primers for TCR Vbeta segments and 13 reverse primers for TCR Jbeta segments was used. Amplification of the CDR3 region of rearranged TCR beta genes was performed with a multiplex PCR assay on genomic DNA. The amplified TCR beta libraries were sequenced on the Illumina HiSeq System as 87-base-pair reads. The original methods were these. In a later analysis, about 80 million unique TCR beta chains were counted across the roughly 700 repertoires, and around 11 million of these chains were shared by at least two donors. To remove PCR and sequencing errors, raw reads were error-corrected and collapsed into unique sequences using a nearest-neighbor algorithm that merged closely related sequences. To assign V, D and J gene segments, CDR3 sequences were aligned to IMGT reference sequences. For a sequence to be retained, at least a six-nucleotide match to both a V gene segment and a J gene segment was required. A rearrangement was called productive if the CDR3 had no stop codons and remained in frame with V and J, and every other rearrangement was called non-productive. CDR3 was defined according to IMGT convention as the region running from the second conserved V-encoded cysteine to the conserved J-encoded phenylalanine. The earlier analysis of about 610 of the donors excluded any sequence lacking an unambiguous match to a single V gene segment. In an earlier analysis of approximately 550 of the donors, V segments were called functional above 56.7% productive rearrangements and were called segregating when the between-donor standard deviation exceeded 5%. A statistical classification framework was built for diagnosing cytomegalovirus status from the catalog of TCR beta chain sequences. In a later analysis, TCR nucleotide sequences were compared against IMGT/GENE-DB human TR gene sequences so that V and J genes could be assigned. A later analysis assigned CDR3 sequences and most-parsimonious VDJ recombination scenarios with the TCRdist pipeline. In a later analysis, each TCR beta chain was defined by its CDR3 amino acid sequence together with its V-gene family, and reads without a unique V-gene family were excluded. In a later analysis, 500 to 650 highly shared, low-generation-probability nucleotide sequences were removed to address suspected cross-contamination and a sequencing artifact. For each public chain, a later analysis derived a clonal expansion index from normalized ranks of inferred template counts within each repertoire. Generation probabilities in a later analysis came from a VDJ recombination model fitted to out-of-frame rearrangements, and those results were checked against IGoR. A later analysis scored TCR-TCR, TCR-HLA and TCR-CMV co-occurrence with hypergeometric tests, applying a repertoire-size bias correction to TCR pairs. In a later analysis, false discovery rates were estimated by permuting HLA or CMV assignments 20 times. A later analysis grouped co-occurring TCRs with DBSCAN, adding TCRdist sequence similarity when clustering within HLA-allele-positive subsets. Repertoires with fewer than 30,000 or more than 120,000 public chains, plus five repertoires with anomalous nucleotide sharing, were excluded from co-occurrence clustering. TCRdb stores this immuneACCESS table with in-frame sequences only. Part of the clones is absent; in the studies checked, under half of the shortfall reflects unresolved V genes, and no reason is known for the rest. V, J and clone size are those of that table, while D and trimming were read from the DNA. The sample profile shows around 140,000 clones; roughly three quarters of them were found once. Clones ranked in the top ten supply roughly 2.9% of the sample.

The paper's findings and limits, for the study overall: Specific HLA alleles were associated with more than 15,000 TCR beta sequences at a false discovery rate of 0.05 in a later analysis. The study listed 170 or so TCR beta chains as associated with cytomegalovirus. An association between a missense DCLRE1C variant and V-gene and J-gene trimming of TCR beta chains was found in a later genetic analysis and replicated in an independent cohort. Strong co-occurrence of HLA alleles, especially DR and DQ, made assigning TCR associations to individual alleles difficult. It was suggested by the authors that the approach could potentially be generalized to other disease states and immunological phenotypes. HLA typing was unavailable for some donors at each locus, so association tests used only the typed subset. A cluster of highly shared sequence variants was judged likely to be a technical artifact of the sequencing pipeline. Some IMGT-functional V segments, including TRBV6-2 and TRBV6-3, could not be distinguished by the 87-base-pair reads and were therefore excluded. Sequencing depth was assumed to be roughly uniform across donors in the presence/absence analyses, though that assumption may not hold. In vitro tests confirmed that three of the cytomegalovirus-associated TCR beta chains recognize cytomegalovirus antigens. The earlier analysis of approximately 560 of the donors excluded roughly 17 rarely observed V segments, including chromosome 9 orphons, because counts were too low. In a later genetic analysis, fewer N-insertions in productive TCRs were reported among donors in an Asian-associated ancestry cluster than the roughly 700-donor mean. Most CMV-associated TCR beta chains appeared to be HLA-restricted in a later analysis, and the HLA associations seemed to be driven largely by CMV exposure. According to a later analysis, TCR association rates differed among HLA loci, with DRB1 alleles showing the most associated TCRs and HLA-C alleles showing the fewest. The only immune exposure information available for the cohort was CMV serostatus. A further reported finding was that TCR beta sequences accurately predicted the HLA-A and HLA-B alleles for most subjects in the first cohort. Most TCR sequences were observed very rarely across donors, whereas some public TCRs were present in many individuals. A later analysis reported that several top co-occurrence clusters appeared linked to parvovirus B19, influenza, CMV and Epstein-Barr virus. In a later analysis, HLA-associated TCR beta chains showed more clonal expansion and lower generation probabilities than non-associated chains that were equally common. The classifier was reported to diagnose cytomegalovirus status with high specificity and sensitivity in both the original and validation cohorts. An earlier analysis of around 540 of the donors showed that most TCR beta V segments appeared in productive rearrangements either about 87% or about 30% of the time, which broadly matched IMGT annotations. The cohort was sequenced for TCR beta chains only, and without alpha or paired-chain data the features that could be detected were limited. Linkage disequilibrium might explain the correlated functional status among segregating V segments, but an unknown experimental factor could not be ruled out.

The source material was PBMCs. The sequence derives from a female donor in good health and CMV-seronegative. The chain uses TRBV28 and TRBJ2-3; the D gene is perhaps TRBD2, on 6 matching bases. The CDR3 region reads CASSPVDGRTDTQYF. The DNA reads as follows: TGTGCCAGCAGCCCAGTTGACGGGAGAACAGATACGCAGTATTTT.